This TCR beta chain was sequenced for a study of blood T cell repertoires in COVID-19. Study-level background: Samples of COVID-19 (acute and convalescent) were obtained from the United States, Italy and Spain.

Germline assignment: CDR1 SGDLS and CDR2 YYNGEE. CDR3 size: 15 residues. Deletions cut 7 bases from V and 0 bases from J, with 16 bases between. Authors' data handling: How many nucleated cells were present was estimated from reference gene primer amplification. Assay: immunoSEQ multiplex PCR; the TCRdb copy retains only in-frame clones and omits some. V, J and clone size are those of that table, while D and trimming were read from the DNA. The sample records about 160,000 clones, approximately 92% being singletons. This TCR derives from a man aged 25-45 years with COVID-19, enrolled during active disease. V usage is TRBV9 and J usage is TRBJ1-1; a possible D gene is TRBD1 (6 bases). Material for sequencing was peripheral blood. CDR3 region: CASSETGVMNTEAFF. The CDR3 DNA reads TGTGCCAGCTCCGAGACAGGAGTCATGAACACTGAAGCTTTCTTT.